Listed below are T cell receptor beta chains from one sample, sequenced in a study of OX40 agonist ivuxolimab in advanced cancers. The assay was immunoSEQ multiplex PCR, and TCRdb's table has in-frame clones only and misses some. The sample gives some 64,000 clones, around 90% of which show up once; roughly 5.1% is in the top ten. Sequences were derived from CD4+ or CD8+ T cells sorted from blood, sampled in a trial of the OX40 agonist ivuxolimab. These receptor sequences come from an adult with an advanced solid tumor such as melanoma, head and neck, liver or kidney cancer. Both conserved end residues are part of each CDR3. The D gene is left open where the match is weak. A row's size may be missing; if present it is once, few, many or a size class.

>TRBV30|TRBD1|TRBJ1-5|14|-
TGTGCCTGGAAAGGACAGGGGGCAATTCAGCCCCAGCATTTT
CAWKGQGAIQPQHF
>TRBV7-3|-|TRBJ2-3|14|-
TGTGCCAGCTCCGCCACAGGGTCCCCAGATACGCAGTATTTT
CASSATGSPDTQYF
>TRBV19|-|TRBJ1-1|14|-
TGTGCCAGTAGTGTGAACTTAGGGGCTCGTTCAGCTTTCTTT
CASSVNLGARSAFF
>TRBV30|-|TRBJ2-1|13|-
TGTGCCTGGAGTCTCCACTCCACATGGGAGCAGTTCTTC
CAWSLHSTWEQFF
>TRBV18|-|TRBJ1-1|13|-
TGTGCCAGCTCACCAGGACTTTACACTGAAGCTTTCTTT
CASSPGLYTEAFF
>TRBV10-3|TRBD1|TRBJ2-1|13|-
TGTGCCATCAGTACCTCACAGGGGGGTGAGCAGTTCTTC
CAISTSQGGEQFF
>TRBV28|-|TRBJ2-7|13|-
TGTGCCACCGGGATCGGGACGGTTTACGAGCAGTACTTC
CATGIGTVYEQYF
>TRBV11-2|TRBD1|TRBJ2-1|16|-
TGTGCCAGCTCAACAGGGGGATGGGGGTTTGGGAATGAGCAGTTCTTC
CASSTGGWGFGNEQFF
>TRBV2|-|TRBJ2-7|13|-
TGTGCCAGCGGTTCAGGACAGACCTACGAGCAGTACTTC
CASGSGQTYEQYF
>TRBV19|-|TRBJ2-7|12|-
TGTGCCACCGCAGGTTATTCCTACGAGCAGTACTTC
CATAGYSYEQYF
>TRBV5-5|TRBD2|TRBJ2-5|15|-
TGTGCCAGCAGCTTGGGTCTAGCGGGAGGAGAGACCCAGTACTTC
CASSLGLAGGETQYF
>TRBV27|-|TRBJ2-6|15|-
TGTGCCAGCAGCTCATGGGGCTCTGGGGCCAACGTCCTGACTTTC
CASSSWGSGANVLTF
>TRBV28|-|TRBJ2-7|17|many
TGTGCCAGCAGTTTCTCCTTAGCCGGGACCGCTACCTACGAGCAGTACTTC
CASSFSLAGTATYEQYF
>TRBV5-8|-|TRBJ1-2|16|-
TGTGCCAGCAGCTTGGGATTCGGACGGGACACCTATGGCTACACCTTC
CASSLGFGRDTYGYTF
>TRBV6-5|TRBD1|TRBJ1-1|13|-
TGTGCCAGCACCGGACAGGGGCCCACTGAAGCTTTCTTT
CASTGQGPTEAFF
>TRBV14|-|TRBJ2-7|14|-
TGTGCCAGCAGCCAAGCGGCCGGCAGGTACGAGCAGTACTTC
CASSQAAGRYEQYF
>TRBV2|-|TRBJ1-4|15|-
TGTGCCAGCAGTGCTTTGACAGGTTTAAATGAAAAACTGTTTTTT
CASSALTGLNEKLFF
>TRBV19|TRBD1|TRBJ2-7|15|-
TGTGCCAGTAGTCTGGCGGGCAGGGGGCCCTACGAGCAGTACTTC
CASSLAGRGPYEQYF
>TRBV28|-|TRBJ2-5|13|-
TGTGCCAGCAGTTTTCGGACCCCCGAGACCCAGTACTTC
CASSFRTPETQYF
>TRBV11-2|-|TRBJ2-7|15|-
TGTGCCAGCAGCCCCCTTGACAGGTTTCACTACGAGCAGTACTTC
CASSPLDRFHYEQYF
>TRBV5-5|-|TRBJ1-5|12|-
TGTGCCAGCAGCCCGGACGGTCAGCCCCAGCATTTT
CASSPDGQPQHF
>TRBV28|TRBD1|TRBJ2-3|16|-
TGTGCCAGCAGTCCCCCGGGACAGGGGGGGGGCTATACGCAGTATTTT
CASSPPGQGGGYTQYF
>TRBV7-8|-|TRBJ2-7|16|-
TGTGCCAGCAGCTTAGTTGGTTCGGGGACCCGCTACGAGCAGTACTTC
CASSLVGSGTRYEQYF
>TRBV28|-|TRBJ1-1|14|-
TGTGCCAGCAGTTTACTCGGGGGCGCTGCTGAAGCTTTCTTT
CASSLLGGAAEAFF
>TRBV5-1|-|TRBJ2-3|14|-
TGCGCCAGCAGCTGGGGGGGCCTCACAGATACGCAGTATTTT
CASSWGGLTDTQYF
>TRBV29-1|TRBD2|TRBJ2-3|15|once
TGCAGCGTTAGAACAGCGGGAGGGCCCCAAGATACGCAGTATTTT
CSVRTAGGPQDTQYF
>TRBV6-6|-|TRBJ1-6|14|-
TGTGCCAGCAGTCAGGGACAACTTAATTCACCCCTCCACTTT
CASSQGQLNSPLHF
>TRBV6-6|-|TRBJ2-1|10|-
TGTGCCAGCAGTTACAATGAGCAGTTCTTC
CASSYNEQFF
>TRBV11-2|-|TRBJ1-5|16|-
TGTGCCAGCAGCTTAGTTGGCAGTCATAGCAATCAGCCCCAGCATTTT
CASSLVGSHSNQPQHF
>TRBV7-3|-|TRBJ1-4|15|-
TGTGCCAGCAGCCCTGTGAAATGGACTAATGAAAAACTGTTTTTT
CASSPVKWTNEKLFF
>TRBV28|-|TRBJ2-7|13|-
TGTGCCAGCAGCCCGGGACTGTACGTCGAGCAGTACTTC
CASSPGLYVEQYF
>TRBV19|-|TRBJ1-5|16|-
TGTGCCAGTACAAATTTTATAGGAACGGGTTTACGGCCCCAGCATTTT
CASTNFIGTGLRPQHF
>TRBV7-8|-|TRBJ1-2|14|-
TGTGCCAGCAGCCCTAGGGGAATTGGCTATGGCTACACCTTC
CASSPRGIGYGYTF
>TRBV28|TRBD1|TRBJ2-5|15|once
TGTGCCAGCAGTTTGCAGACAGGGAAGGGGGAGACCCAGTACTTC
CASSLQTGKGETQYF
>TRBV21-1|-|TRBJ2-7|18|-
TGTGCCAGCAGCAAAATTCCATCCAAGGAGGACTCGTCCTACGAGCAGTACTTC
CASSKIPSKEDSSYEQYF
>TRBV27|-|TRBJ2-3|14|-
TGTGCCAGCACCCTGGACAGAACCACAGATACGCAGTATTTT
CASTLDRTTDTQYF
>TRBV5-4|TRBD1|TRBJ1-1|14|-
TGTGCCAGCAGATCTGGAACAGGGGACACTGAAGCTTTCTTT
CASRSGTGDTEAFF
>TRBV19|-|TRBJ1-4|12|-
TGTGCCAGTAGTATAGGGCGCGAAAAACTGTTTTTT
CASSIGREKLFF
>TRBV25-1|-|TRBJ1-1|13|-
TGTGCCAGCACCGAAGAGGGGTACACTGAAGCTTTCTTT
CASTEEGYTEAFF
>TRBV30|-|TRBJ1-1|14|-
TGTGCCTGGAGTGTACAATCTTCGGCGCCCGAAGCTTTCTTT
CAWSVQSSAPEAFF
>TRBV2|-|TRBJ2-5|12|-
TGTGCCAGCGGTCAGGACCAAGAGACCCAGTACTTC
CASGQDQETQYF
>TRBV30|-|TRBJ1-1|14|-
TGTGCCTGGAGTCCAATGGGGGGGAACACTGAAGCTTTCTTT
CAWSPMGGNTEAFF
>TRBV30|-|TRBJ1-5|13|few
TGTGCCTGGAGTGTTCAGGCCCAGCAGCCCCAGCATTTT
CAWSVQAQQPQHF
>TRBV6-1|TRBD2|TRBJ2-1|14|-
TGTGCCAGCAGCCCTAGCGGGCTCCGGGATGAGCAGTTCTTC
CASSPSGLRDEQFF
>TRBV18|-|TRBJ2-1|15|-
TGTGCCAGCTCACCGCTGGAGGGAGGAAACAATGAGCAGTTCTTC
CASSPLEGGNNEQFF
>TRBV28|-|TRBJ1-1|15|-
TGTGCCAGCAGACAACAGAGCAGCGGTTACACTGAAGCTTTCTTT
CASRQQSSGYTEAFF
>TRBV6-1|-|TRBJ1-2|13|-
TGTGCCAGCAGTGTCAATACTAACTATGGCTACACCTTC
CASSVNTNYGYTF
>TRBV30|TRBD1|TRBJ2-1|15|-
TGTGCCTGGAGTTCTCCTGGGACAGGGTCCAATGAGCAGTTCTTC
CAWSSPGTGSNEQFF
>TRBV30|TRBD1|TRBJ2-5|14|-
TGTGCCTGGGGCCGGGACAGGGGGCGTGAGACCCAGTACTTC
CAWGRDRGRETQYF
>TRBV15|TRBD1|TRBJ1-1|14|-
TGTGCCACCAGCAGAGAAGCAGGGGGCACTGAAGCTTTCTTT
CATSREAGGTEAFF
>TRBV7-9|-|TRBJ2-1|11|few
TGTGCCAGCAGCCGCGACAATGAGCAGTTCTTC
CASSRDNEQFF
>TRBV29-1|TRBD2|TRBJ2-5|13|-
TGCAGCGTTGGGGTAGCGGGAGCTGAGACCCAATACTTC
CSVGVAGAETQYF
>TRBV7-3|TRBD2|TRBJ2-3|15|-
TGTGCCAGCAGCCGGGGACTAGCGGTCACAGATACGCAGTATTTT
CASSRGLAVTDTQYF
>TRBV15|-|TRBJ2-7|11|once
TGTGCCACCAGCAGAGAAGGTGAATCGGAGTTC
CATSREGESEF
>TRBV5-4|-|TRBJ2-3|16|-
TGTGCCAGCAGCTTGGCTGGCAGAACTAGCACAGATACGCAGTATTTT
CASSLAGRTSTDTQYF
>TRBV5-5|-|TRBJ2-3|15|-
TGTGCCAGCAGCTTGGGGGGCAGCCTCACAGATACGCAGTATTTT
CASSLGGSLTDTQYF
>TRBV30|-|TRBJ2-4|13|-
TGTGCCTGGAGCGGAGAAGCCAAAAACATTCAGTACTTC
CAWSGEAKNIQYF
>TRBV5-6|-|TRBJ1-2|12|-
TGTGCCAGCGGCCAGGATAACTATGGCTACACCTTC
CASGQDNYGYTF
>TRBV10-3|TRBD1|TRBJ2-2|15|once
TGTGCCATCAGGTCGGACAGGGGGAACACCGGGGAGCTGTTTTTT
CAIRSDRGNTGELFF
>TRBV21-1|-|TRBJ2-3|17|-
TGTGCCAGCAGCCAACAACGGACTAGCGCATACACAGATACGCAGTATTTT
CASSQQRTSAYTDTQYF